The 12 T cell receptor beta chains presented below share a single source sample, sequenced in a study of early T cells in non-severe SARS-CoV-2 infection. TCRdb ran MiXCR on the 5' RACE reads and lists one entry per CDR3 protein. The repertoire consists of under 60,000 distinct CDR3 sequences, with roughly 8.8% occurring once and the leading ten covering under 25%. The specimen sequenced was whole blood. These receptors were collected from an adult who was a healthcare worker with PCR-confirmed SARS-CoV-2 infection or an uninfected control (not recorded which).

In this sample, this clonotype turned up many times. The genes are TRBV11-2 and TRBJ2-5; D is unclear. CDR3 length: 13 amino acids. V was clipped by 4 bases and J by 4 bases, with 10 bases between them. CDR1 and CDR2 (germline): SGHAT, FQNNGV. The CDR3 is CASSSQVRETQYF. DNA for the CDR3: TGTGCCAGCAGCTCTCAAGTTAGAGAGACCCAGTACTTC. Full variable domain (outside the CDR3, taken from reference TRBV11-2 and TRBJ2-5): EAGVAQSPRYKIIEKRQSVAFWCNPISGHATLYWYQQILGQGPKLLIQFQNNGVVDDSQLPKDRFSAERLKGVDSTLKIQPAKLEDSAVYLCASSSQVRETQYFGPGTRLLVL.

In this sample, this clonotype turned up a few times. V and J are TRBV19 and TRBJ1-5, with 8 positions matching TRBD1. CDR1 LNHDA and CDR2 SQIVND come from the germline V gene (reference sequence). After removal of 6 bases from V and 7 bases from J, the junction contained 5 bases not matched to a gene. The CDR3 contains 13 residues. CDR3: CASRPTGVQPQHF. CDR3 coding DNA: TGTGCCAGTAGGCCGACAGGGGTGCAGCCCCAGCATTTT.

The chain recombines TRBV4-2 with TRBJ2-2; tentatively, D is TRBD1 (5 bases). Trimming removed 1 base at V and 4 bases at J, with 13 bases between. CDR1 and CDR2 (germline): LGHNA, YNFKEQ. There are 16 residues in the CDR3. The CDR3 is CASSQAQGSGTGELFF. The CDR3 DNA follows: TGTGCCAGCAGCCAAGCCCAGGGCTCGGGCACCGGGGAGCTGTTTTTT.

This clonotype was seen more than once but under ten times. J is TRBJ1-1 and V is TRBV10-3; D unresolved. The CDR3 has 13 residues. Germline CDR1 and CDR2: ENHRY and SYGVKD. V gave up 2 bases and J gave up 4 bases, with 8 bases separating them. CDR3 in DNA: TGTGCCATCAGTGAGATCCTGAGCACTGAAGCTTTCTTT. This sequence encodes CAISEILSTEAFF.

This clonotype was detected a few times. V is TRBV12-3 or TRBV12-4 and J is TRBJ2-3; D gene ambiguous. The CDR3 is 14 amino acids. Trimming stripped 3 bases from V and 0 bases from J, with 7 bases between. As DNA, the CDR3 is TGTGCCAGCAGTTTCGATGGGAGCACAGATACGCAGTATTTT. This sequence encodes CASSFDGSTDTQYF.

This clonotype was counted at least ten times. This chain connects TRBV7-9 to TRBJ1-6; 10 positions agree with TRBD1. Losses at the gene ends were 2 bases for V and 12 bases for J; bases not matched to a gene: 10. The CDR3 extends over 16 amino acids. Per the germline V gene, CDR1 is SEHNR and CDR2 is FQNEAQ (reference sequence). The CDR3 DNA sequence: TGTGCCAGCAGCTTATCCCAGACAGGGGGCGAAGAACCCCTCCACTTT. Encoded protein: CASSLSQTGGEEPLHF. Using reference TRBV7-9 and TRBJ1-6 for the parts outside the CDR3, the full variable domain is DTGVSQNPRHKITKRGQNVTFRCDPISEHNRLYWYRQTLGQGPEFLTYFQNEAQLEKSRLLSDRFSAERPKGSFSTLEIQRTEQGDSAMYLCASSLSQTGGEEPLHFGNGTRLTVT.

This clonotype was seen more than once but under ten times. The chain carries TRBV7-9 and TRBJ2-7; D is perhaps TRBD1 (6 bases). The V end lost 5 bases, the J end lost 2 bases, and 16 bases lay between the germline ends. The CDR3 loop spans 15 amino acids. Germline V lookup: CDR1 SEHNR, CDR2 FQNEAQ (reference sequence). The CDR3 protein is CASSRTESKAYEQYF. The CDR3 DNA reads TGTGCCAGCAGCCGGACAGAATCAAAAGCCTACGAGCAGTACTTC.

The CDR3 coding sequence is TGTGCCAGCATCGAACGGGGGAGAAACGAGCAGTTCTTC. Its translation is CASIERGRNEQFF. V and J are TRBV3-1 and TRBJ2-1, with a tentative D call TRBD2 (6 bases). The CDR3 spans 13 residues. Germline values: CDR1 LGHDT, CDR2 YNNKEL (reference sequence). V gave up 7 bases and J gave up 10 bases, with 17 bases separating them.

A few counts support this clonotype. This rearrangement joins TRBV5-1 to TRBJ2-6, with no clear D. The CDR3 extends over 16 amino acids. Per the germline V gene, CDR1 is SGHRS and CDR2 is YFSETQ. V gave up 4 bases and J gave up 4 bases, with 15 bases separating them. The CDR3 DNA sequence: TGCGCCAGCAGCCCGGGTCCCGCGGCCGGGGCCAACGTCCTGACTTTC. This sequence encodes CASSPGPAAGANVLTF. Supplemented by reference TRBV5-1 and TRBJ2-6, the full variable domain reads KAGVTQTPRYLIKTRGQQVTLSCSPISGHRSVSWYQQTPGQGLQFLFEYFSETQRNKGNFPGRFSGRQFSNSRSEMNVSTLELGDSALYLCASSPGPAAGANVLTFGAGSRLTVL.

A few counts support this clonotype. The chain links TRBV19 to TRBJ2-7, with a weak D call TRBD1 (6 bases). Trimming cost V 10 bases and J 6 bases, with 22 bases left between them. The germline V gene encodes CDR1 LNHDA and CDR2 SQIVND (reference sequence). The CDR3 sequence is 14 residues long. CDR3 nucleotides: TGTGCCACCGCTTGGGACATAAGGTGGCCCGAGCAGTACTTC. Translating gives CATAWDIRWPEQYF. The entire variable domain, with the rest obtained from reference TRBV19 and TRBJ2-7, is as follows: DGGITQSPKYLFRKEGQNVTLSCEQNLNHDAMYWYRQDPGQGLRLIYYSQIVNDFQKGDIAEGYSVSREKKESFPLTVTSAQKNPTAFYLCATAWDIRWPEQYFGPGTRLTVT.

This clonotype was seen a few times. The chain combines TRBV10-3 with TRBJ1-1; a weak D match, TRBD1 (5 bases). The length of the CDR3 is 13 residues. Trimming shortened V by 6 bases and J by 8 bases, and 16 bases separated the two germline ends. Germline-derived CDR1 and CDR2 are ENHRY and SYGVKD. The DNA of the CDR3 is TGTGCCATCAGAATGGCGGCCAGGGAGGAAGCTTTCTTT. Translation: CAIRMAAREEAFF.

This clonotype was recorded at least ten times. The chain employs TRBV7-2 and TRBJ2-3; D call uncertain. The CDR3 is 13 amino acids. V was shortened by 0 bases and J by 6 bases, with 7 bases between the two germline ends. Germline V gives CDR1 SGHTA, CDR2 FQGNSA. CDR3 in amino acids: CASSLALQDTQYF. The DNA of the CDR3 is TGTGCCAGCAGCTTAGCCCTCCAGGATACGCAGTATTTT.